This entry lists 10 T cell receptor beta chains sequenced from one sample in a study of T cells after yellow fever vaccination. TCRdb called the 5' RACE reads again in MiXCR, with one record for every CDR3 protein. The sample lists around 600,000 distinct CDR3 sequences; 9% to 15% were seen once. Source: PBMCs, taken on the day of the yellow fever booster vaccination. The receptor source for this set is a man aged 25 to 45 who received the YFV17D yellow fever vaccine.

In this sample, this clonotype turned up many times. V is TRBV7-4 and J is TRBJ1-5, with TRBD1 matching 8 bases. In germline, CDR1 is SGHVT, CDR2 SQSDAQ. The CDR3 sequence is 14 residues long. Trimming cost V 10 bases and J 1 base; bases outside gene matches: 6. CDR3 protein: CATPRQGSNQPQHF. The CDR3 region has the DNA TGTGCCACCCCCAGACAGGGGAGCAATCAGCCCCAGCATTTT.

This CDR3 reads CASSPWTEETQYF. In DNA form, the CDR3 reads TGCGCCAGCAGCCCCTGGACAGAAGAGACCCAGTACTTC. This chain connects TRBV5-1 to TRBJ2-5, with D tentatively TRBD1 (6 bases). CDR3 length: 13 amino acids. CDR1 and CDR2 from the germline V gene are SGHRS and YFSETQ. Trimming removed 4 bases at V and 3 bases at J, with 10 bases between.

This chain joins TRBV29-1 and TRBJ1-2, with a weak D call TRBD1 (5 bases). Germline CDR1 reads SQVTM; CDR2 reads ANQGSEA. V lost 7 bases and J lost 3, with 15 bases in between. CDR3 length equals 13 residues. CDR3 DNA: TGCAGCGCCGAAGCAGGGTCGGACTATGGCTACACCTTC. Protein product: CSAEAGSDYGYTF.

The sample holds a few counts of this clonotype. CDR3 loop: CASSLSVLQFF. The CDR3 DNA reads TGCGCCAGCAGCTTGTCGGTATTGCAGTTCTTC. The V gene is TRBV5-1, the J gene TRBJ2-1, with D unresolved. The ends were cut back, 1 base at V and 12 bases at J, with 8 bases in the middle. CDR1 and CDR2 (germline): SGHRS, YFSETQ. This CDR3 region has 11 residues.

The chain employs TRBV6-2 or TRBV6-3 and TRBJ2-1, with 12 bases matching TRBD2. The length of the CDR3 is 14 residues. With 5 bases clipped from V and 9 bases from J, the junction kept 5 bases outside the gene matches. The V gene's germline CDR1 is MNHEY and CDR2 SVGEGT. The CDR3 spells CASSRLAGVSEQFF. CDR3 in DNA: TGTGCCAGCAGTCGACTAGCGGGAGTCAGTGAGCAGTTCTTC.

The J gene is TRBJ1-1, the V gene TRBV28, with D perhaps matching TRBD1 (6 bases). Germline loops: CDR1 MDHEN, CDR2 SYDVKM. The CDR3 spans 14 residues. Between the trimmed V and J ends, which lost 6 bases and 1 base, there was a span of 12 bases. The CDR3, as DNA: TGTGCCAGCAGACAACAGGGCCCGAACACTGAAGCTTTCTTT. Its protein product is CASRQQGPNTEAFF.

The genes are TRBV5-1 and TRBJ1-1; D gene ambiguous. This CDR3 contains 15 residues. Germline values: CDR1 SGHRS, CDR2 YFSETQ. V was shortened by 0 bases and J by 6 bases, with 15 bases between the two germline ends. CDR3 in DNA: TGCGCCAGCAGCTTGGCCGGCAGTACGTCCGCTGAAGCTTTCTTT. Translation: CASSLAGSTSAEAFF.

This clonotype was recorded a few times. V is TRBV6-2 or TRBV6-3 and J is TRBJ2-7; TRBD2 matches at 7 bases. This CDR3 comprises 20 residues. V lost 0 bases and J lost 5; bases outside the gene matches: 22. Germline V gene lookup returns CDR1 MNHEY and CDR2 SVGEGT. Here the CDR3 reads CASSYSISDRPPREKHEQYF. In nucleotides, the CDR3 is TGTGCCAGCAGTTACTCGATTTCCGACCGGCCTCCGCGGGAGAAGCACGAGCAGTACTTC.

This clonotype was counted between two and nine times. The genes are TRBV20-1 and TRBJ1-3; TRBD1 might be the D (5 bases). This CDR3 is built from 13 residues. V lost 1 base and J lost 4, with 8 bases in between. CDR1 DFQATT and CDR2 SNEGSKA come from the germline V gene (reference sequence). CDR3 residues: CSARGGLGNTIYF. The CDR3 nucleotides are TGCAGTGCTAGAGGGGGCTTAGGAAACACCATATATTTT.

The chain uses TRBV6-1 and TRBJ2-1; a possible D gene is TRBD1 (6 bases). Trimming shortened V by 5 bases and J by 8 bases, and 13 bases separated the two germline ends. CDR1 and CDR2 from the germline V gene are MNHNS and SASEGT. This CDR3 has 13 residues. This chain's CDR3 is CASSPRTADEQFF. The CDR3, as DNA: TGTGCCAGCAGTCCGAGGACAGCAGATGAGCAGTTCTTC.